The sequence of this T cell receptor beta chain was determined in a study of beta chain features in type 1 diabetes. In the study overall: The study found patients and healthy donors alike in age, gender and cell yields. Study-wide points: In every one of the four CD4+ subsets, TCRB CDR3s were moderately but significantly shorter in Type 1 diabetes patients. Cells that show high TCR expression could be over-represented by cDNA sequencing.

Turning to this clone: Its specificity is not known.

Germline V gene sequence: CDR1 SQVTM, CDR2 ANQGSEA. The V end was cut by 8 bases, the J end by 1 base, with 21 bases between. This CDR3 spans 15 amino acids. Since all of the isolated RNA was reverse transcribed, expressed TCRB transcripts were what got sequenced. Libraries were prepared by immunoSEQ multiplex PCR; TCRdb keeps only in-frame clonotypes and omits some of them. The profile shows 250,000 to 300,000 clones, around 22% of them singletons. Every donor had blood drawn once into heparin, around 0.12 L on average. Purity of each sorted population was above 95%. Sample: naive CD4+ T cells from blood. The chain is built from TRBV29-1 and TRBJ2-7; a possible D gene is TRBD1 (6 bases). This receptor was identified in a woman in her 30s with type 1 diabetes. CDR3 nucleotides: TGCAGCACCCTGAAACCGGCCAGGGGATCCTACGAGCAGTACTTC. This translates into CSTLKPARGSYEQYF.